This TCR beta chain was sequenced during a study of T cell changes during pregnancy in multiple sclerosis. This table comes from immunoSEQ multiplex PCR, and its TCRdb copy is limited to in-frame clones, with some not included. The table records around 68,000 clones, about 90% of them present only once. The germline V gene has CDR1 LNHDA and CDR2 SQIVND (reference sequence). The CDR3 contains 13 residues. V lost 4 bases, J lost 7 bases, and 13 bases lay in between. The sequenced sample was CD4+ T cells from peripheral blood mononuclear cells, obtained before pregnancy. The TCR was taken from a female donor with multiple sclerosis, enrolled in a pregnancy study. The V gene is TRBV19, the J gene TRBJ1-1; D gene uncertain. The CDR3 is CASSRWEGLEAFF. CDR3 in DNA: TGTGCCAGTAGTAGATGGGAGGGTCTTGAAGCTTTCTTT.